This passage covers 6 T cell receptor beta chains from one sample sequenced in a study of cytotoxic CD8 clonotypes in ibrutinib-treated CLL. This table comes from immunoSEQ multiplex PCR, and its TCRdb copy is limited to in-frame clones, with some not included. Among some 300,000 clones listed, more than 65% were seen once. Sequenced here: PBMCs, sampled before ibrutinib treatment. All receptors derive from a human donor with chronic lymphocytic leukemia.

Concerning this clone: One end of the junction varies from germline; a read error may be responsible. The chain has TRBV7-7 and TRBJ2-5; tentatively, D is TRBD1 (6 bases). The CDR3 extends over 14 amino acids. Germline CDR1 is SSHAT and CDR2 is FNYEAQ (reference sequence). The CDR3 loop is CASSLNRAAETQYF. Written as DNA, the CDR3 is TGTGCTAGCAGCTTAAACAGGGCCGCGGAGACCCAGTACTTC.

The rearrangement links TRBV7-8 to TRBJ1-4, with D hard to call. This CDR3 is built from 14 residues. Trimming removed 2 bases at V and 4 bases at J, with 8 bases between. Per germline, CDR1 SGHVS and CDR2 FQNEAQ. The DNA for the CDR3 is TGTGCCAGCAGCTTACTTAGGGATAATGAAAAACTGTTTTTT. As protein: CASSLLRDNEKLFF.

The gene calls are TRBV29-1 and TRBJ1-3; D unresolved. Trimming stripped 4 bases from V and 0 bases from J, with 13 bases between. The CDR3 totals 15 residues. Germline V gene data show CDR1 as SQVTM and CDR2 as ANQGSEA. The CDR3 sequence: CSVGPGPNSGNTIYF. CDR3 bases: TGCAGCGTTGGTCCAGGACCGAACTCTGGAAACACCATATATTTT. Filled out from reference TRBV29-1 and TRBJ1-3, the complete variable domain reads SAVISQKPSRDICQRGTSLTIQCQVDSQVTMMFWYRQQPGQSLTLIATANQGSEATYESGFVIDKFPISRPNLTFSTLTVSNMSPEDSSIYLCSVGPGPNSGNTIYFGEGSWLTVV.

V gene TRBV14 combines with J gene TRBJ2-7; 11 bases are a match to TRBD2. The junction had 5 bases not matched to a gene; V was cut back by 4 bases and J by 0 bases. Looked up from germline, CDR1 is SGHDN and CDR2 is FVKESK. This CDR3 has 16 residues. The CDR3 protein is CASSLLGLAGSYEQYF. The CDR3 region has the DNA TGTGCCAGCAGCCTCCTCGGACTAGCGGGCTCCTACGAGCAGTACTTC.

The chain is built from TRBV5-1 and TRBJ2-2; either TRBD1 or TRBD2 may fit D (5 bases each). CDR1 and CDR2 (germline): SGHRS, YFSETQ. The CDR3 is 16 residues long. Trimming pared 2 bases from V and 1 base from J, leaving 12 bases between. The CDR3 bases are TGCGCCAGCAGCTTTTACTTTGGGGGGAACACCGGGGAGCTGTTTTTT. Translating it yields CASSFYFGGNTGELFF.

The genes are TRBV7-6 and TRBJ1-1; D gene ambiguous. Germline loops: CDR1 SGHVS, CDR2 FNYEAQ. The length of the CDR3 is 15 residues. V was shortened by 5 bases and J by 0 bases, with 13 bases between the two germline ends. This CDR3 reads CASSPVEQMNTEAFF. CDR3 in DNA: TGTGCCAGCAGCCCCGTTGAACAGATGAACACTGAAGCTTTCTTT.